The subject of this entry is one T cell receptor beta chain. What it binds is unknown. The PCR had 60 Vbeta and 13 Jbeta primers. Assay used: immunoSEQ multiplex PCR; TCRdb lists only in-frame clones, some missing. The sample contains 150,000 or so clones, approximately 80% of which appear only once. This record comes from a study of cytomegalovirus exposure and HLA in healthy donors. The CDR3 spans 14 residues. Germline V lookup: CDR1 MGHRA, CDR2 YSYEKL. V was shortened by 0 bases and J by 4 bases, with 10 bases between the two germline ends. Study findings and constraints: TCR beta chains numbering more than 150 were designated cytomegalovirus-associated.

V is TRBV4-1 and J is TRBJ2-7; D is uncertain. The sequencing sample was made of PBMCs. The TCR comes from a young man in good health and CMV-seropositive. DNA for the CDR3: TGCGCCAGCAGCCAAGAGTACCGTCGGTACGAGCAGTACTTC. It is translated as CASSQEYRRYEQYF.